This TCR beta chain emerged from a study of cytomegalovirus exposure and HLA in healthy donors. The method was immunoSEQ multiplex PCR; TCRdb's version includes in-frame clones alone and lacks a portion of them. Of 120,000 to 150,000 clones listed, 85% to 90% are singletons. The V end was cut by 7 bases, the J end by 7 bases, with 13 bases between. This CDR3 spans 12 amino acids. Germline-derived CDR1 and CDR2 are SQVTM and ANQGSEA. These donors were members of the roughly 120-subject validation cohort, a group separate from the approximately 700-subject first cohort. Broader study findings: Cytomegalovirus association was listed for about 160 TCR beta chains. In vitro confirmation showed three CMV-associated chains to be CMV antigen specific. A subsequent analysis found that TCR clusters from the first cohort also tended to co-occur in the 120 or so validation repertoires, with 90% to 95% of cluster scores above 0.

This clone was detected once. Its antigen is currently unknown. The genes are TRBV29-1 and TRBJ1-4; weak D call: TRBD1 (5 bases). This sequence originates from a woman aged 18 to 35 in good health and CMV-seropositive. Sample: PBMCs. The CDR3 loop is CSAGDLSEKLFF. The CDR3 coding sequence is TGCAGCGCGGGGGACCTAAGTGAAAAACTGTTTTTT.